This T cell receptor (beta chain) is drawn from a study of spatial heterogeneity in lung cancer. TCRdb analysed the 5' RACE reads with MiXCR anew, one entry per CDR3 protein. The table has around 680 distinct CDR3 sequences, around 10% seen once. General study results and limits: In tumors, expanded intratumoral alpha and beta TCR counts tracked mutation counts.

This clonotype was counted a single time. The antigen remains undetermined. Since it is a stray read in a library aimed at alpha chains, this beta chain has a size that is not meaningful. The length of the CDR3 is 14 residues. Per germline, CDR1 MNHEY and CDR2 SVGAGI. Trimming removed 5 bases at V and 4 bases at J, with 12 bases between. The time point here: sample taken at primary tumor resection. The TCR sequence derives from a female donor with early-stage non-small cell lung cancer. The J gene is TRBJ2-1, the V gene TRBV6-5; maybe TRBD2 (5 bases). The sample in question was lung tumor tissue, obtained at surgery. The CDR3 DNA sequence: TGTGCCAGCAGTCCTACGGGGATTTACAATGAGCAGTTCTTC. Amino acid sequence: CASSPTGIYNEQFF.